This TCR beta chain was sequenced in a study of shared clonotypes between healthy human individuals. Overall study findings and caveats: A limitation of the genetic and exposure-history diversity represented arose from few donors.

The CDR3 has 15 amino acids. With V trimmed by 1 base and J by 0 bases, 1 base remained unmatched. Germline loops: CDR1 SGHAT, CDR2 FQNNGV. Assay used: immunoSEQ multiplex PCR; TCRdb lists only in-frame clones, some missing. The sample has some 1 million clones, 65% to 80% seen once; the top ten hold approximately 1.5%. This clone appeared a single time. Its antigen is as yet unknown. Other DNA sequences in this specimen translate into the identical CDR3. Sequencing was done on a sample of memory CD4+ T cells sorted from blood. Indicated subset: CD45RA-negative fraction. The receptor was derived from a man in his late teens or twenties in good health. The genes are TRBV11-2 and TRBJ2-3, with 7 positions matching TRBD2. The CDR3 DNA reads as TGTGCCAGCAGCTTAGGGGGACTAAGCACAGATACGCAGTATTTT. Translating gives CASSLGGLSTDTQYF.